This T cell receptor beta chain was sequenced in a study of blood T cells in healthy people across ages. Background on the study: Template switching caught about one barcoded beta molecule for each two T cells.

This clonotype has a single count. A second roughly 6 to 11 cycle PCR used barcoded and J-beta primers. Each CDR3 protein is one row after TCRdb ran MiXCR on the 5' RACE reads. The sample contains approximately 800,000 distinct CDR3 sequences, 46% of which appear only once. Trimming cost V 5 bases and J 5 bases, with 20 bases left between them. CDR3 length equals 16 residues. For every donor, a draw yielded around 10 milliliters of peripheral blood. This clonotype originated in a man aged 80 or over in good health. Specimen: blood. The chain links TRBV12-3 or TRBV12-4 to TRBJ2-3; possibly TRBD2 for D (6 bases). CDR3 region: CASSTMTSSGVDTQYF. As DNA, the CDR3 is TGTGCCAGCAGTACGATGACTAGTTCGGGGGTAGATACGCAGTATTTT.